Listed below are T cell receptor beta chains from one sample, sequenced in a study of cytomegalovirus exposure and HLA in healthy donors. Data came from immunoSEQ multiplex PCR; TCRdb stores just in-frame clones and leaves some out. The sample lists 160,000 or so clones, 80% to 85% occurring once. Source material: PBMCs. The source of these receptors is a man aged 50-59 years in good health and CMV-seropositive. Both conserved end residues are part of each CDR3. Each record gives: V gene, D gene, J gene, clone size, CDR3 protein, CDR3 DNA. D genes are given only for firm matches. Clone size is shown for a subset of rows, as once, few, many or a class of expanded clone.

>TRBV7-3|TRBD1|TRBJ2-2|-
CASSHLGTGDTGELFF
TGTGCCAGCAGCCACCTTGGGACAGGGGACACCGGGGAGCTGTTTTTT
>TRBV15|-|TRBJ1-5|-
CATSEGRGRPQHF
TGTGCCACCAGCGAAGGGCGGGGTCGGCCCCAGCATTTT
>TRBV7-9|TRBD2|TRBJ2-3|-
CASVRGTSATDTQYF
TGTGCCAGCGTCCGCGGGACTAGCGCCACAGATACGCAGTATTTT
>TRBV5-4|TRBD2|TRBJ2-3|-
CASSGISGGSTDTQYF
TGTGCCAGCAGCGGAATTAGCGGGGGGAGCACAGATACGCAGTATTTT
>TRBV6-5|TRBD1|TRBJ1-4|-
CASSSNRGRGEKLFF
TGTGCCAGCAGTAGCAACAGGGGGCGGGGTGAAAAACTGTTTTTT
>TRBV19|TRBD1|TRBJ1-2|-
CASSVTGGDGYTF
TGTGCCAGTAGTGTGACAGGGGGTGATGGCTACACCTTC
>TRBV10-3|-|TRBJ2-6|-
CAISDLFSGANVLTF
TGTGCCATCAGTGACCTTTTCTCTGGGGCCAACGTCCTGACTTTC
>TRBV7-2|-|TRBJ2-7|-
CASSLNPGFSYEQYF
TGTGCCAGCAGCTTAAATCCAGGGTTCTCCTACGAGCAGTACTTC
>TRBV27|TRBD1|TRBJ1-1|-
CASSLGTGGTKAFF
TGTGCCAGCAGTTTAGGGACAGGGGGGACTAAAGCTTTCTTT
>TRBV7-9|TRBD2|TRBJ2-2|-
CASSRTSGDTGELFF
TGTGCCAGCAGCCGGACTAGCGGGGACACCGGGGAGCTGTTTTTT
>TRBV6-1|TRBD2|TRBJ2-3|-
CASSEVSGRADTQYF
TGTGCCAGCAGTGAAGTAAGCGGGAGAGCGGATACGCAGTATTTT
>TRBV10-3|TRBD1|TRBJ1-4|-
CAISPGTVNEKLFF
TGTGCCATCAGCCCCGGGACAGTCAATGAAAAACTGTTTTTT
>TRBV27|TRBD2|TRBJ2-2|few
CASRAGLAGGGHTGELFF
TGTGCCAGCAGAGCAGGACTAGCGGGAGGCGGACACACCGGGGAGCTGTTTTTT
>TRBV9|TRBD1|TRBJ2-2|-
CASSEILQGGTGELFF
TGTGCCAGCAGCGAAATCCTACAGGGGGGCACCGGGGAGCTGTTTTTT
>TRBV4-1|TRBD1|TRBJ2-7|-
CASSQRTGGGNEQYF
TGCGCCAGCAGCCAGCGAACAGGGGGCGGGAACGAGCAGTACTTC
>TRBV10-3|TRBD1|TRBJ2-1|-
CAISPGTGGDEQFF
TGTGCCATCAGTCCCGGGACAGGGGGTGATGAGCAGTTCTTC
>TRBV13|-|TRBJ2-5|-
CASSFGGPQETQYF
TGTGCCAGCAGCTTCGGGGGGCCCCAAGAGACCCAGTACTTC
>TRBV27|TRBD2|TRBJ2-2|-
CASSEVGGAGELFF
TGTGCCAGCAGTGAGGTGGGGGGGGCCGGGGAGCTGTTTTTT
>TRBV6-5|TRBD1|TRBJ2-7|once
CASSPTGGDSHEQYF
TGTGCCAGCAGCCCCACAGGGGGCGATTCCCACGAGCAGTACTTC
>TRBV4-1|-|TRBJ2-7|-
CASSQDFFYERYF
TGCGCCAGCAGCCAGGACTTTTTCTACGAGCGGTACTTC
>TRBV4-2|TRBD2|TRBJ2-3|-
CASSHERGGIADTQYF
TGTGCCAGCAGCCACGAGCGGGGGGGGATAGCAGATACGCAGTATTTT
>TRBV10-3|-|TRBJ2-5|-
CAISDQLPHRANGQTQYF
TGTGCCATCAGTGACCAATTGCCACACAGGGCGAATGGGCAGACCCAGTACTTC
>TRBV5-8|-|TRBJ2-5|-
CASSLPGSVQETQYF
TGTGCCAGCAGCTTGCCAGGGTCGGTCCAAGAGACCCAGTACTTC
>TRBV7-9|TRBD2|TRBJ2-5|-
CASSLEPTSVPQYF
TGTGCCAGCAGCTTGGAACCCACTAGCGTCCCCCAGTACTTC
>TRBV5-4|-|TRBJ2-5|-
CASSLALAGGETQYF
TGTGCCAGCAGCTTGGCTCTGGCAGGGGGGGAGACCCAGTACTTC
>TRBV11-2|TRBD1|TRBJ2-7|-
CASSWGQSYEQYF
TGTGCCAGCAGCTGGGGACAGAGCTACGAGCAGTACTTC
>TRBV18|-|TRBJ1-2|-
CASSQPGTITRTNYGYTF
TGTGCCAGCTCCCAGCCCGGAACTATAACACGGACTAACTATGGCTACACCTTC
>TRBV27|TRBD1|TRBJ1-4|-
CASSLTPDRGNEKLFF
TGTGCCAGCAGTCTGACCCCGGACAGGGGTAATGAAAAACTGTTTTTT
>TRBV10-3|-|TRBJ2-1|-
CAISERENNEQFF
TGTGCCATCAGTGAGAGGGAGAACAATGAGCAGTTCTTC
>TRBV5-1|TRBD2|TRBJ2-1|-
CASSLGAGGPLNEQFF
TGCGCCAGCAGCTTGGGTGCGGGAGGCCCCCTCAATGAGCAGTTCTTC
>TRBV5-1|-|TRBJ1-1|-
CASSLEGVRNTEAFF
TGCGCCAGCAGCTTGGAGGGGGTGAGGAACACTGAAGCTTTCTTT
>TRBV18|-|TRBJ2-7|once
CASSQRLYEQYF
TGTGCCAGCTCACAGAGGCTCTACGAGCAGTACTTC
>TRBV18|TRBD1|TRBJ1-1|-
CASSATGGPLNTEAFF
TGTGCCAGCTCAGCTACAGGGGGCCCCTTGAACACTGAAGCTTTCTTT
>TRBV27|TRBD2|TRBJ2-5|-
CANLGGDGTQYF
TGTGCCAACCTCGGGGGGGATGGGACCCAGTACTTC
>TRBV28|TRBD1|TRBJ1-5|-
CASSSGQGPNQPQHF
TGTGCCAGCAGTTCCGGACAGGGTCCCAATCAGCCCCAGCATTTT
>TRBV4-2|TRBD2|TRBJ2-5|-
CASSQGGDYQETQYF
TGTGCCAGCAGCCAAGGTGGGGACTATCAAGAGACCCAGTACTTC
>TRBV30|TRBD1|TRBJ1-2|-
CAWSRETGGHGYTF
TGTGCCTGGAGCCGAGAGACAGGGGGCCATGGCTACACCTTC
>TRBV2|TRBD1|TRBJ1-1|-
CASGDRENTEAFF
TGTGCCAGCGGGGACAGGGAGAACACTGAAGCTTTCTTT
>TRBV5-1|-|TRBJ2-7|-
CASSSDSFEQYF
TGCGCCAGCAGCTCAGACTCTTTCGAGCAGTACTTC
>TRBV7-2|-|TRBJ2-1|-
CASSSYLDNFNEQFF
TGTGCCAGCAGCTCCTACTTGGACAATTTTAACGAGCAGTTCTTC
>TRBV5-1|TRBD1|TRBJ2-7|-
CASRADRGYSYEQYF
TGCGCCAGCAGAGCGGACAGGGGATACTCCTACGAGCAGTACTTC
>TRBV9|-|TRBJ2-3|-
CASSSAGDTQYF
TGTGCCAGCTCCTCTGCAGGGGATACGCAGTATTTT
>TRBV5-6|-|TRBJ1-6|-
CASSLIRGPLHF
TGTGCCAGCAGCTTGATCCGGGGTCCCCTCCACTTT
>TRBV2|-|TRBJ2-7|-
CASSVGSLNEQYF
TGTGCCAGCAGTGTGGGGAGTCTCAACGAGCAGTACTTC
>TRBV28|-|TRBJ1-5|-
CAINRGNQPQHF
TGTGCCATTAACAGGGGCAATCAGCCCCAGCATTTT
>TRBV28|-|TRBJ2-7|-
CASSPRVNKVYEQYF
TGTGCCAGCAGCCCCAGGGTAAATAAAGTCTACGAGCAGTACTTC
>TRBV5-1|-|TRBJ2-3|-
CASSLEAGSTDTQYF
TGCGCCAGCAGCTTGGAGGCGGGGAGCACAGATACGCAGTATTTT
>TRBV5-1|-|TRBJ2-2|-
CASSSRELDTGELFF
TGCGCCAGCAGCTCAAGGGAGCTAGACACCGGGGAGCTGTTTTTT
>TRBV2|-|TRBJ2-5|-
CASSARGVHRQETQYF
TGTGCCAGCAGTGCCCGAGGAGTACACCGCCAAGAGACCCAGTACTTC
>TRBV28|-|TRBJ1-5|once
CASSSRQTNQPQHF
TGTGCCAGCAGTTCTAGACAGACTAATCAGCCCCAGCATTTT
>TRBV9|-|TRBJ2-3|few
CASSVVPGAVTDTQYF
TGTGCCAGCAGCGTAGTTCCTGGGGCGGTAACAGATACGCAGTATTTT
>TRBV7-9|TRBD2|TRBJ2-3|-
CASSSTSGGTDTQYF
TGTGCCAGCAGTTCCACTAGCGGGGGCACAGATACGCAGTATTTT
>TRBV7-9|-|TRBJ1-2|-
CASSPPQHYGYTF
TGTGCCAGCAGCCCCCCACAGCACTATGGCTACACCTTC
>TRBV14|TRBD2|TRBJ2-7|-
CASSQDKSGRTEQYF
TGTGCCAGCAGCCAAGATAAGAGCGGGAGGACCGAGCAGTACTTC
>TRBV6-5|-|TRBJ1-4|once
CASSGGSTNEKLFF
TGTGCCAGCAGCGGTGGTTCAACTAATGAAAAACTGTTTTTT